The 22 T cell receptor beta chains in this list originate from one sample, sequenced in a study of a mutant IDH1 vaccine in newly diagnosed glioma (TCRdb year 2021). These receptors are not linked to any known antigen. Libraries were built with the immunoSEQ multiplex PCR assay. The table was pulled from immuneACCESS by TCRdb, which kept in-frame rearrangements only. Such tables lose some clones; where checked, under half of the loss comes from unresolved V genes, and the rest has no known cause. The sample includes about 51,000 clones, with roughly 78% observed a single time. Under 2% of the sample rests with the top ten. The sample's time point, from its label and the paper: week 5, during vaccination. Each vaccine dose, consisting of 300 ug of a 20-mer mutant IDH1 peptide in Montanide, was administered subcutaneously with topical imiquimod. Sequencing used PBMCs, obtained from a glioma patient whose treatment included an IDH1 peptide vaccine. These receptors were obtained from a woman aged 40-49 years with glioma.

This clone has only a few counts. The chain carries TRBV14 and TRBJ1-5, with D unresolved. The ends were cut back, 0 bases at V and 6 bases at J, with 3 bases in the middle. The CDR3 has 12 amino acids. Germline-derived CDR1 and CDR2 are SGHDN and FVKESK. CDR3 in amino acids: CASSQDRQPQHF. CDR3 nucleotides: TGTGCCAGCAGCCAAGACCGTCAGCCCCAGCATTTT.

The chain couples TRBV10-3 to TRBJ1-1, with D tentatively TRBD1 (6 bases). CDR1 is ENHRY, CDR2 SYGVKD, per germline. Trimming cost V 3 bases and J 10 bases, with 15 bases left between them. This CDR3 region has 13 residues. The CDR3 here is CAISEQGPVVAFF. The CDR3 DNA is TGTGCCATCAGTGAACAGGGACCCGTGGTAGCTTTCTTT.

The V gene is TRBV6-5, the J gene TRBJ1-1; D gene ambiguous. The CDR3 extends over 13 amino acids. The germline CDR1 and CDR2 sequences are MNHEY and SVGAGI. The V gene lost 6 bases and the J gene lost 1 base, with 9 bases spanning the gap. The CDR3 DNA reads TGTGCCAGCAGCCCCTGGACGAACACTGAAGCTTTCTTT. This gives the protein CASSPWTNTEAFF.

This rearrangement joins TRBV19 to TRBJ1-4; D might be TRBD1 (5 bases). The length of the CDR3 is 14 residues. Germline CDR1 is LNHDA and CDR2 is SQIVND (reference sequence). Between the trimmed V and J ends, which lost 5 bases and 5 bases, there was a span of 12 bases. The CDR3, as DNA: TGTGCCAGTAGTGGGGGATCCCGAAATGAAAAACTGTTTTTT. Its protein product is CASSGGSRNEKLFF. The whole variable domain, remainder taken from reference TRBV19 and TRBJ1-4, is DGGITQSPKYLFRKEGQNVTLSCEQNLNHDAMYWYRQDPGQGLRLIYYSQIVNDFQKGDIAEGYSVSREKKESFPLTVTSAQKNPTAFYLCASSGGSRNEKLFFGSGTQLSVL.

The chain is built from TRBV5-1 and TRBJ1-1, with D maybe TRBD1 (6 bases). CDR1 SGHRS and CDR2 YFSETQ come from the germline V gene. V was cut by 2 bases and J by 5 bases, with 13 bases left in between. The CDR3 extends over 14 amino acids. CDR3 DNA sequence: TGCGCCAGCAGCTTTCGAGGGGGGAAGACTGAAGCTTTCTTT. It yields the protein CASSFRGGKTEAFF.

The chain carries TRBV19 and TRBJ1-2; no reliable D call. Looked up from germline, CDR1 is LNHDA and CDR2 is SQIVND (reference sequence). This CDR3 has 13 residues. The ends were cut back, 4 bases at V and 7 bases at J, with 13 bases in the middle. CDR3 sequence (DNA): TGTGCCAGTAGTAGAGATTTATTGGGTGGCTACACCTTC. Protein: CASSRDLLGGYTF. Full variable domain (missing parts from reference TRBV19 and TRBJ1-2): DGGITQSPKYLFRKEGQNVTLSCEQNLNHDAMYWYRQDPGQGLRLIYYSQIVNDFQKGDIAEGYSVSREKKESFPLTVTSAQKNPTAFYLCASSRDLLGGYTFGSGTRLTVV.

The chain couples TRBV5-1 to TRBJ1-4, with D tentatively TRBD1 (5 bases). Germline CDR1 SGHRS, CDR2 YFSETQ. CDR3 length: 16 amino acids. V lost 0 bases and J lost 5, with 14 bases in between. The CDR3 coding sequence is TGCGCCAGCAGCTTGGACGCCGGGACGGGGAATGAAAAACTGTTTTTT. It is translated as CASSLDAGTGNEKLFF.

The V and J genes are TRBV19 and TRBJ1-3, with D perhaps TRBD1 (5 bases). The CDR3 runs to 17 residues. From germline, CDR1 is LNHDA and CDR2 SQIVND (reference sequence). Trimming shortened V by 5 bases and J by 4 bases, and 21 bases separated the two germline ends. The CDR3 loop reads CASSGIVRRQRGNTIYF. In nucleotides, the CDR3 is TGTGCCAGTAGTGGAATAGTCCGGAGACAGCGAGGAAACACCATATATTTT.

This clone came up once. The J gene is TRBJ1-6, the V gene TRBV27; D gene ambiguous. The CDR3 is 16 residues long. Germline CDR1 is MNHEY and CDR2 is SMNVEV (reference sequence). The V end was cut by 2 bases, the J end by 3 bases, with 11 bases between. For the CDR3, the DNA is TGTGCCAGCAGTTTACGTGGGTCGGTCTATAATTCACCCCTCCACTTT. This gives the protein CASSLRGSVYNSPLHF.

V usage is TRBV7-2 and J usage is TRBJ2-3, with D possibly TRBD2 on 5 matching bases. The germline V gene has CDR1 SGHTA and CDR2 FQGNSA. V lost 5 bases and J 1 base, leaving 16 bases between the germline ends. The CDR3 runs 16 residues. CDR3 sequence (DNA): TGTGCCAGCAGCCGACAATTGGGAGCTGGCACAGATACGCAGTATTTT. Its translation: CASSRQLGAGTDTQYF.

The V gene is TRBV7-2, the J gene TRBJ2-7; D is possibly TRBD1 (5 bases). CDR1 and CDR2 from the germline V gene are SGHTA and FQGNSA. The CDR3 length is 13 residues. Trimming left V 5 bases short and J 2 bases short, with 10 bases between. CDR3 coding DNA: TGTGCCAGCAGCAAGGGGAACGCCTACGAGCAGTACTTC. Translation: CASSKGNAYEQYF.

The chain joins TRBV2 to TRBJ2-3; perhaps TRBD2 as D (5 bases). The germline V gene has CDR1 SNHLY and CDR2 FYNNEI. V was shortened by 7 bases and J by 5 bases, with 19 bases between the two germline ends. This CDR3 is 15 amino acids long. The CDR3 loop is CASMREVLVRDTQYF. As DNA, the CDR3 is TGTGCCAGCATGAGGGAAGTGTTGGTGAGAGATACGCAGTATTTT. The whole variable domain, filled in from reference TRBV2 and TRBJ2-3, reads EPEVTQTPSHQVTQMGQEVILRCVPISNHLYFYWYRQILGQKVEFLVSFYNNEISEKSEIFDDQFSVERPDGSNFTLKIRSTKLEDSAMYFCASMREVLVRDTQYFGPGTRLTVL.

The table lists this clone with a count of one. The chain recombines TRBV18 with TRBJ2-7; no clear D. The germline V and J ends were trimmed by 3 bases and 0 bases, with 12 bases remaining between them. CDR1 and CDR2 from the germline V gene are KGHSH and LQKENI. The CDR3 is 15 amino acids. As DNA, the CDR3 is TGTGCCAGCTCACCTCGTCAGGTATCCTCCTACGAGCAGTACTTC. It is translated as CASSPRQVSSYEQYF.

Only one count was recorded for this clone. The chain couples TRBV9 to TRBJ1-2; no firm D call. The germline V and J ends were trimmed by 0 bases and 4 bases, with 13 bases remaining between them. The CDR3 totals 15 residues. CDR1 SGDLS and CDR2 YYNGEE come from the germline V gene. The chain's CDR3 is CASSVARTLGYGYTF. The CDR3, as DNA: TGTGCCAGCAGCGTAGCCCGGACCCTTGGCTATGGCTACACCTTC. The whole variable domain, remainder taken from reference TRBV9 and TRBJ1-2, is DSGVTQTPKHLITATGQRVTLRCSPRSGDLSVYWYQQSLDQGLQFLIQYYNGEERAKGNILERFSAQQFPDLHSELNLSSLELGDSALYFCASSVARTLGYGYTFGSGTRLTVV.

V usage is TRBV6-5 and J usage is TRBJ1-2; maybe TRBD1 (6 bases). CDR3 length: 13 amino acids. The germline V gene encodes CDR1 MNHEY and CDR2 SVGAGI. The V and J ends lost 5 bases and 3 bases respectively, with 10 bases between them. CDR3 sequence (DNA): TGTGCCAGCAGTGAGACAGGTTACTATGGCTACACCTTC. Its protein product is CASSETGYYGYTF.

The rearrangement uses TRBV2 and TRBJ2-3; 10 positions match TRBD2. CDR1 SNHLY and CDR2 FYNNEI come from the germline V gene. The ends lost 2 bases at V and 5 bases at J; junction bases unmatched: 1. The CDR3 has 14 residues. Here the CDR3 reads CASSELAGEDTQYF. DNA for the CDR3: TGTGCCAGCAGTGAACTAGCGGGGGAAGATACGCAGTATTTT. The complete variable domain, with remaining parts taken from reference TRBV2 and TRBJ2-3, reads EPEVTQTPSHQVTQMGQEVILRCVPISNHLYFYWYRQILGQKVEFLVSFYNNEISEKSEIFDDQFSVERPDGSNFTLKIRSTKLEDSAMYFCASSELAGEDTQYFGPGTRLTVL.

V gene TRBV6-6 combines with J gene TRBJ1-1; D is unresolved. Trimming shortened V by 6 bases and J by 1 base, and 9 bases separated the two germline ends. This CDR3 is 13 amino acids long. Looked up from germline, CDR1 is MNHNY and CDR2 is SVGAGI (reference sequence). CDR3: CASSLGSNTEAFF. The CDR3 DNA reads TGTGCCAGCAGCCTAGGATCGAACACTGAAGCTTTCTTT.

This clone was observed once. The J gene is TRBJ1-2, the V gene TRBV7-8; tentative D call: TRBD1 (5 bases). The CDR3 has 15 residues. V was cut by 1 base and J by 1 base, with 10 bases left in between. CDR1 is SGHVS and CDR2 is FQNEAQ in the germline V gene. The CDR3: CASSLVRGVNYGYTF. The CDR3 DNA sequence: TGTGCCAGCAGCTTAGTAAGAGGGGTTAACTATGGCTACACCTTC. Filled out from reference TRBV7-8 and TRBJ1-2, the complete variable domain reads GAGVSQSPRYKVAKRGQDVALRCDPISGHVSLFWYQQALGQGPEFLTYFQNEAQLDKSGLPSDRFFAERPEGSVSTLKIQRTQQEDSAVYLCASSLVRGVNYGYTFGSGTRLTVV.

The V call is TRBV6-1, the J call TRBJ1-6; 7 bases map to TRBD1. Germline V gene lookup returns CDR1 MNHNS and CDR2 SASEGT. The CDR3 has 15 amino acids. The trim removed 2 bases at V and 5 bases at J, leaving 3 bases unmatched. The CDR3 loop reads CASSELGQNNSPLHF. CDR3 DNA: TGTGCCAGCAGTGAACTGGGACAGAATAATTCACCCCTCCACTTT.

The chain recombines TRBV5-1 with TRBJ2-1; TRBD2 aligns across 13 bases. The CDR3 contains 13 residues. J lost 10 bases, V lost 4 bases, and 2 bases had no gene match. CDR1 and CDR2 from the germline V gene are SGHRS and YFSETQ. CDR3 bases: TGCGCCAGCAGCGGACTAGCGGGGGACGAGCAGTTCTTC. Protein sequence: CASSGLAGDEQFF.

The gene calls are TRBV6-6 and TRBJ1-1, with D hard to call. V lost 8 bases and J 6 bases, leaving 7 bases between the germline ends. Germline V gives CDR1 MNHNY, CDR2 SVGAGI (reference sequence). The length of the CDR3 is 10 residues. In DNA, the CDR3 is TGTGCCAGCGAGGGAGCTGAAGCTTTCTTT. Translated, it gives CASEGAEAFF.

This chain's CDR3 is CASRTGSSGAYNEQFF. CDR3 bases: TGTGCCAGCAGGACCGGGAGTAGCGGGGCTTACAATGAGCAGTTCTTC. The chain carries TRBV2 and TRBJ2-1; 8 bases map to TRBD2. The length of the CDR3 is 16 residues. Germline V gene data show CDR1 as SNHLY and CDR2 as FYNNEI. V lost 6 bases, J lost 4 bases, and 11 bases stayed unmatched. The variable domain in full, completed from reference TRBV2 and TRBJ2-1, reads EPEVTQTPSHQVTQMGQEVILRCVPISNHLYFYWYRQILGQKVEFLVSFYNNEISEKSEIFDDQFSVERPDGSNFTLKIRSTKLEDSAMYFCASRTGSSGAYNEQFFGPGTRLTVL.